This TCR beta chain was identified during a study of T-cell memory formation after mild COVID-19. General study results and limits: Among CD4+ contracting clones, most were CM and EM, and CD8+ ones EMRA.

With 5 bases removed from V and 0 bases from J, the gap between germline ends came to 12 bases. Per the germline V gene, CDR1 is SGHNT and CDR2 is YYREEE (reference sequence). The length of the CDR3 is 15 residues. TCRdb processed the 5' RACE reads anew with MiXCR; each CDR3 protein has one entry. The data show 180,000 or so distinct CDR3 sequences, approximately 10% seen once. In this sample, this clonotype turned up a few times. What it recognizes is unknown. The sequence was collected from a man between 18 and 35 years old who had mild COVID-19 (a few samples of this study predate the infection). Cell type and time point are not known. The specimen sequenced was PBMCs or a T cell subset sorted from them (not recorded which). The chain joins TRBV5-4 to TRBJ1-5, with a weak D call TRBD1 (6 bases). In DNA form, the CDR3 reads TGTGCCAGCAGTGGGACACCGTATAGCAATCAGCCCCAGCATTTT. Protein product: CASSGTPYSNQPQHF.